The 26 T cell receptor beta chains below all came from one sample that was sequenced in a study of blood T cells in healthy people across ages. It was with a sample-barcoded 5' primer and a J-beta primer mix that a second PCR of about 6 to 12 cycles was run. TCRdb analysed the 5' RACE reads with MiXCR anew, one entry per CDR3 protein. The sample has approximately 810,000 distinct CDR3 sequences, 29% seen once. Sequenced sample: blood. Receptors originate from a woman at least 80 years old in good health.

The chain carries TRBV7-6 and TRBJ1-4, with 7 bases lining up with TRBD1. From germline, CDR1 is SGHVS and CDR2 FNYEAQ. This CDR3 has 15 amino acids. Trimming at V came to 5 bases and at J to 0 bases, leaving 3 bases not matched to a gene. The CDR3 DNA is TGTGCCAGCAGCATGACAGGGACAACTAATGAAAAACTGTTTTTT. Translating it yields CASSMTGTTNEKLFF.

The chain links TRBV30 to TRBJ2-1; 12 bases match TRBD1. The CDR3 consists of 15 residues. The germline gives CDR1 GTSNPN, CDR2 SVGIG (reference sequence). V lost 1 base and J lost 7; bases outside the gene matches: 5. The CDR3 bases are TGTGCCTGGAGTGCCGGGACAGGGGGCCGGAATGAGCAGTTCTTC. Translating it yields CAWSAGTGGRNEQFF.

The chain carries TRBV11-1 and TRBJ2-5; 8 bases are shared with TRBD1. This CDR3 is built from 16 residues. Trimming removed 4 bases from V and 5 bases from J; junction bases left unmatched: 12. Per the germline V gene, CDR1 is SGHAT and CDR2 is FQDESV (reference sequence). The CDR3 DNA follows: TGTGCCAGCAGCTCAAGAGTCAGGGGGCGCCTGGAGACCCAGTACTTC. Translated: CASSSRVRGRLETQYF. Full variable domain (remainder filled in from reference TRBV11-1 and TRBJ2-5): EAEVAQSPRYKITEKSQAVAFWCDPISGHATLYWYRQILGQGPELLVQFQDESVVDDSQLPKDRFSAERLKGVDSTLKIQPAELGDSAMYLCASSSRVRGRLETQYFGPGTRLLVL.

This clonotype came up many times. At one end, the junction sequence differs from germline, possibly due to a read error. The gene calls are TRBV7-7 and TRBJ2-3; D not certain. Germline V lookup: CDR1 SSHAT, CDR2 FNYEAQ (reference sequence). The CDR3 covers 15 residues. The CDR3 sequence: CASSPTPRGTDTQYF. Written as DNA, the CDR3 is TGTGCTAGCAGCCCTACCCCTCGGGGCACAGATACGCAGTATTTT.

There are many counts of this clonotype. The CDR3 is CASSYSGGAYNEQFF. For the CDR3, the DNA is TGTGCCAGCAGCTATAGCGGGGGGGCATACAATGAGCAGTTCTTC. The rearrangement links TRBV6-2 or TRBV6-3 to TRBJ2-1, with 11 bases lining up with TRBD2. Germline loops: CDR1 MNHEY, CDR2 SVGEGT. This CDR3 has 15 amino acids. Trimming at V came to 6 bases and at J to 4 bases, leaving 5 bases not matched to a gene.

V is TRBV15 and J is TRBJ1-2, with D possibly matching TRBD1 (5 bases). Trimming left V 6 bases short and J 5 bases short, with 16 bases between. Germline CDR1 and CDR2: LNHNV and YYDKDF (reference sequence). The CDR3 is 14 residues long. As DNA, the CDR3 is TGTGCCACCAGTCGCCGTGGGAGGGGTTATGGCTACACCTTC. Residues: CATSRRGRGYGYTF.

This clonotype was found many times. This rearrangement joins TRBV5-1 to TRBJ2-4, with 11 bases matching TRBD2. Germline CDR1 reads SGHRS; CDR2 reads YFSETQ. The trim removed 0 bases at V and 0 bases at J, leaving 2 bases unmatched. The CDR3 loop spans 17 amino acids. The CDR3 protein is CASSLVGTSGAKNIQYF. CDR3 DNA: TGCGCCAGCAGCTTGGTGGGGACTAGCGGAGCCAAAAACATTCAGTACTTC.

The rearrangement links TRBV5-1 to TRBJ2-1, with TRBD2 matching over 10 bases. The CDR3 spans 16 residues. The V and J ends lost 2 bases and 2 bases, in that order; junction bases with no gene match: 4. CDR1 and CDR2 from the germline V gene are SGHRS and YFSETQ. The CDR3 bases are TGCGCCAGCAGCTTAAGCGGGGGGGACCCCTACAATGAGCAGTTCTTC. Amino acids: CASSLSGGDPYNEQFF.

This clonotype was counted many times. The chain joins TRBV5-1 to TRBJ2-3; no definite D call. Trimming removed 2 bases at V and 0 bases at J, with 13 bases between. Germline V gives CDR1 SGHRS, CDR2 YFSETQ. This CDR3 is built from 16 residues. DNA for the CDR3: TGCGCCAGCAGCTTCAACGGAGTTTCTAGCACAGATACGCAGTATTTT. Translating gives CASSFNGVSSTDTQYF.

This clonotype has more than one count but fewer than ten. V gene TRBV2 combines with J gene TRBJ2-4; D is unresolved. The closer fit of TRBJ2-5 to the DNA end suggests the J call may be wrong. The germline gives CDR1 SNHLY, CDR2 FYNNEI. There are 13 residues in the CDR3. In DNA, the CDR3 is TGTGCCAGCAGTGGGGGTAGTGAGGAGACCCAGTACTTC. Protein sequence: CASSGGSEETQYF.

With respect to this clonotype: This clone may be a read error of a much larger clone one base away. The chain combines TRBV7-2 with TRBJ2-5; perhaps TRBD2 as D (6 bases). The CDR3 is 15 residues long. V lost 3 bases and J 7 bases, leaving 18 bases between the germline ends. Germline lookup yields CDR1 SGHTA and CDR2 FQGNSA. DNA of the CDR3: TGTGCCAGCAGCTTGGGCGCGGGGAGATCAGGGACCCAGTACTTC. Amino acids: CASSLGAGRSGTQYF.

This clonotype was recorded only once. This may stem from a read error, because a much larger clone lies one nucleotide away. The V gene is TRBV20-1, the J gene TRBJ1-5, with D unresolved. Germline loops: CDR1 DFQATT, CDR2 SNEGSKA (reference sequence). Trimming took off 6 bases at V and 0 bases at J, with 24 bases between the two ends. The CDR3 contains 18 residues. The CDR3 is CSASTRSRVGYSNQPQHF. CDR3 nucleotides: TGCAGTGCCAGCACCCGCAGCCGGGTCGGTTATAGCAATCAGCCCCAGCATTTT.

Turning to this clonotype: This sequence may be a read error, since a much larger clone differs from it by one base. The rearrangement joins TRBV6-2 or TRBV6-3 to TRBJ2-1; 7 bases map to TRBD1. Germline values: CDR1 MNHEY, CDR2 SVGEGT. CDR3 length equals 14 residues. CDR3 region: CACSRRQGGNEQFF. CDR3 DNA sequence: TGTGCCTGCAGTCGAAGACAGGGTGGCAATGAGCAGTTCTTC.

The V call is TRBV30, the J call TRBJ1-2; 7 positions match TRBD1. V gave up 3 bases and J gave up 7 bases; unmatched junction bases: 8. The germline CDR1 and CDR2 sequences are GTSNPN and SVGIG (reference sequence). This CDR3 contains 13 residues. The CDR3 protein is CAWRKTGVLGYTF. The CDR3 DNA reads as TGTGCCTGGAGAAAAACAGGGGTCCTTGGCTACACCTTC.

As regards this clonotype: A much larger clone differs from this one at a single base, so this may be a read error. V usage is TRBV9 and J usage is TRBJ1-2; 8 nucleotides line up with TRBD1. The germline V gene has CDR1 SGDLS and CDR2 YYNGEE. There are 16 residues in the CDR3. The ends lost 4 bases at V and 2 bases at J; junction bases unmatched: 10. The CDR3 reads CASSPRTGLRNYGYTF. The CDR3 DNA follows: TGTGCCAGCAGCCCTAGGACAGGGCTTCGCAACTATGGCTACACCTTC.

Ten or more counts support this clonotype. The chain recombines TRBV21-1 with TRBJ2-5; TRBD1, as called in the table, went unchecked against the DNA. TRBV21-1 is annotated as a pseudogene. This CDR3 comprises 15 residues. CDR3 in DNA: TGTGCCAGCAGCCCAAAGAGTACAGGAACGGTGACCCAGTACTTC. Its translation: CASSPKSTGTVTQYF.

This clonotype was counted a single time. A read error is possible here, since a much larger clone lies one base away. The CDR3 loop is CASSRRGRSTDTQYF. The CDR3 DNA reads TGTGCCAGCTCTAGGCGGGGGAGGAGCACAGATACGCAGTATTTT. The rearrangement links TRBV12-3 or TRBV12-4 to TRBJ2-3, with 7 nucleotides matching TRBD2. Trimming cost V 8 bases and J 0 bases; bases outside gene matches: 8. The CDR3 runs to 15 residues.

In its sample, this clonotype was seen once. The DNA for the CDR3 is TGCAGTGCTAGGCGCCCACTAGCGGGGTGGAATGAGCAGTTCTTC. Residues: CSARRPLAGWNEQFF. The chain joins TRBV20-1 to TRBJ2-1; 10 bases agree with TRBD2. The CDR3 totals 15 residues. Trimming cost V 3 bases and J 7 bases; bases outside gene matches: 9. CDR1 is DFQATT and CDR2 is SNEGSKA in the germline V gene (reference sequence).

The V gene is TRBV20-1, the J gene TRBJ2-5, with D uncertain. Per germline, CDR1 DFQATT and CDR2 SNEGSKA (reference sequence). The CDR3 covers 14 residues. The V end lost 3 bases, the J end lost 4 bases, and 15 bases lay between the germline ends. The CDR3, as DNA: TGCAGTGCTAGTGGTCCTACTCAAGTAGAGACCCAGTACTTC. Translation gives CSASGPTQVETQYF.

This chain joins TRBV7-2 and TRBJ1-1, with D perhaps TRBD1 (5 bases). The CDR3 spans 15 residues. Germline V lookup: CDR1 SGHTA, CDR2 FQGNSA. Trimming pared 2 bases from V and 0 bases from J, leaving 10 bases between. DNA for the CDR3: TGTGCCAGCAGCTTAAACGGGGGTATGAACACTGAAGCTTTCTTT. Amino acids: CASSLNGGMNTEAFF.

The sample holds a few counts of this clonotype. As DNA, the CDR3 is TGTGCCAGCACCACCCGACAGGGTGAGTTATGGCAGCCCCAGCATTTT. This encodes CASTTRQGELWQPQHF. This chain connects TRBV6-2 or TRBV6-3 to TRBJ1-5, with 7 bases lining up with TRBD1. This CDR3 spans 16 amino acids. V lost 7 bases to trimming and J lost 7 bases; unmatched junction nucleotides: 16. CDR1 is MNHEY, CDR2 SVGEGT, per germline.

The chain is built from TRBV7-9 and TRBJ1-2, with D unclear. The CDR3 spans 12 residues. V shed 1 base and J shed 10 bases, with 10 bases lying between them. Looked up from germline, CDR1 is SEHNR and CDR2 is FQNEAQ (reference sequence). The CDR3 loop is CASSLVGELYTF. CDR3 coding DNA: TGTGCCAGCAGCTTAGTTGGGGAACTCTACACCTTC.

The chain couples TRBV3-1 to TRBJ2-5; TRBD1 might be the D (5 bases). Trimming shortened V by 1 base and J by 1 base, and 10 bases separated the two germline ends. This CDR3 spans 15 amino acids. Looked up from germline, CDR1 is LGHDT and CDR2 is YNNKEL (reference sequence). The CDR3 DNA reads TGTGCCAGCAGCCAAGTCTCAACAGGCCAAGAGACCCAGTACTTC. This translates into CASSQVSTGQETQYF.

This clonotype came up many times. The chain is built from TRBV12-3 or TRBV12-4 and TRBJ2-5, with D tentatively TRBD1 or TRBD2 (5 bases each). The CDR3 covers 14 residues. Trimming removed 5 bases from V and 5 bases from J, with 15 bases in between. CDR3 protein: CASSLARGTETQYF. CDR3 bases: TGTGCCAGCAGTCTTGCGAGGGGTACCGAGACCCAGTACTTC.

This clonotype was seen more than once but under ten times. The J gene is TRBJ1-6, the V gene TRBV28; unclear D gene. The CDR3 loop spans 13 amino acids. CDR1 MDHEN and CDR2 SYDVKM come from the germline V gene. V lost 7 bases to trimming and J lost 5 bases, with 9 bases between them. CDR3 amino acids: CASKSNHNSPLHF. DNA for the CDR3: TGTGCCAGCAAGAGCAACCATAATTCACCCCTCCACTTT.

This clonotype showed up many times. V is TRBV27 and J is TRBJ2-7, with D possibly TRBD2 on 6 matching bases. Per the germline V gene, CDR1 is MNHEY and CDR2 is SMNVEV (reference sequence). V lost 0 bases and J 5 bases, leaving 14 bases between the germline ends. The CDR3 totals 15 residues. CDR3 bases: TGTGCCAGCAGTTTATCCGCGGGGACCTCTCACGAGCAGTACTTC. Translating gives CASSLSAGTSHEQYF.